This TCR beta chain was identified in a study of blood T cell repertoires in COVID-19 (dated by TCRdb to 2018 to 2020). With respect to the entire study: Collaborator samples came from the United States, Italy and Spain and covered acute and convalescent phases of COVID-19. Where available, HLA class I and class II types were obtained from metadata supplied by the sample provider rather than from assay-based typing. Samples were obtained from the ongoing ImmuneRACE study (first 160 participants) and from 1,200 or so subjects provided by 6 global collaborators. The repertoires were released in a freely available public database intended as a resource for research on the immune response to SARS-CoV-2. The prospective study material was composed of cDNA or gDNA derived from T cells, B-cell-depleted T cells, or PBMCs. The sample metadata nearly always contained a de-identified subject ID, COVID-19 status, age in years and sex. The dataset comprised deeply sampled blood TCRbeta repertoires from subjects exposed to, actively infected with, or recovered from COVID-19.

As regards this clone: Its target antigen remains unknown. Nothing much larger sits one base from this clone, and base qualities are not available.

What the research found in general, with its limitations: Clinical and demographic metadata were provided uncurated, with the amount varying by source and participant.

The CDR3 numbers 13 residues from cysteine through phenylalanine. Only the CDR3 DNA is retained, 39 bases long and in frame from the first base. The germline V gene gives CDR1 as SGHTA and CDR2 as FQGNSA. V is reduced by 3 bases and J by 7 bases, leaving a spacing of 10 bases between them. The immunoSEQ Assay, a bias-controlled multiplex PCR, was used to amplify TCRbeta CDR3 regions from genomic DNA. Per the original workflow: The number of nucleated cells in each sample was estimated from the amplification of reference gene primers within the assay. To quantify the absolute abundance of each unique TCRbeta CDR3 rearrangement, sequence reads were collapsed and filtered. Productive Simpson clonality was computed per sample as the square root of Simpson's diversity index over productive rearrangements. TCRdb obtained this table from immuneACCESS and retained in-frame rearrangements with V and J assigned. These tables miss some clones; where compared with another copy, unresolved V genes account for less than half of the shortfall, and the remainder is unexplained. V and J calls and clone size are given by that table; D and trimming were obtained from the DNA. The sample records approximately 210,000 clones, about 80% of which are singletons. 7.8% of the sample goes to the ten largest clones.

One collaborating source in Seattle enrolled patients during active infection and followed them longitudinally through the course of disease. Each collaborating institution followed its own protocols to collect whole blood in K2EDTA tubes. For TCRbeta analysis, collaborators shipped samples as frozen whole blood, isolated PBMCs, or DNA extracted from either of those sample types. This TCR came from an elderly woman with COVID-19, enrolled during active disease. The sequencing input was peripheral blood. The rearranged segments are TRBV7-2 and TRBJ1-5, and TRBD1 may be the D gene, going by 6 matching bases. The CDR3: CASSLGAGQPQHF. The bases are TGTGCCAGCAGCTTGGGGGCCGGCCAGCCCCAGCATTTT.